This is a list of T cell receptor beta chains from one sample in a study of blood T cell repertoires in COVID-19. The assay was immunoSEQ multiplex PCR, and TCRdb's table has in-frame clones only and misses some. The sample includes more than 250,000 clones, about 90% of them seen just once. The source material was PBMCs or T cells enriched from blood (not recorded which). The receptors were sampled from a woman aged 30 to 39 who had recovered from COVID-19. CDR3s include the opening cysteine and the closing phenylalanine or tryptophan. A D gene is named only where the DNA matches it firmly. Clone size is shown for a subset of rows, as once, few, many or a class of expanded clone.

TRBV28	TRBJ2-6	21	TRBD2	few	TGTGCCAGCAGTTTATCCCTAGCGGGGAGGGTGTATACTTCTGGGGCCAACGTCCTGACTTTC	CASSLSLAGRVYTSGANVLTF
TRBV29-1	TRBJ2-3	13	-	-	TGCAGCGTTGACAGGGGCAACACAGATACGCAGTATTTT	CSVDRGNTDTQYF
TRBV7-9	TRBJ1-1	13	-	-	TGTGCCAGCAGCTTACTACCGAACACTGAAGCTTTCTTT	CASSLLPNTEAFF
TRBV7-9	TRBJ2-3	19	TRBD2	few	TGTGCCAGCAGCTTAAGTTTCGCGCTAGCGGGGGGTTACACAGATACGCAGTATTTT	CASSLSFALAGGYTDTQYF
TRBV5-1	TRBJ2-1	14	-	-	TGCGCCAGCAGCTTGGGGTCGGAGTACAATGAGCAGTTCTTC	CASSLGSEYNEQFF
TRBV4-3	TRBJ1-1	16	-	-	TGCGCCAGCAGCCAAGAAATCGTCGCTCGTTATACAGGGGCTTTCTTT	CASSQEIVARYTGAFF
TRBV19	TRBJ1-5	14	-	-	TGTGCCAGTAGTATACCAGGTAGCAATCAGCCCCAGCATTTT	CASSIPGSNQPQHF
TRBV5-1	TRBJ2-5	13	-	-	TGCGCCAGCAGCTTGGATCGGAGAGAGACCCAGTACTTC	CASSLDRRETQYF
TRBV29-1	TRBJ1-3	15	TRBD1	-	TGCAGCGCAAGACAGGGGCAGACTTCTGGAAACACCATATATTTT	CSARQGQTSGNTIYF
TRBV19	TRBJ2-2	17	TRBD1	few	TGTGCCAGTAGTATCTTCCAGGGGGCGGTTAACACCGGGGAGCTGTTTTTT	CASSIFQGAVNTGELFF
TRBV25-1	TRBJ1-2	14	TRBD1	-	TGTGCCAGCAGTGGCCGACAGGGGATCGGCGGCTACACCTTC	CASSGRQGIGGYTF
TRBV19	TRBJ1-1	14	-	-	TGTGCCAGTAGTAGCTACAGGGTTGACACTGAAGCTTTCTTT	CASSSYRVDTEAFF
TRBV28	TRBJ1-2	11	-	-	TGTGCCAGCAGTTACAGGGATGGCTACACCTTC	CASSYRDGYTF
TRBV4-3	TRBJ2-2	15	TRBD2	-	TGCGCCAGCAGCCACTCCCCAGCGGGGCCCGGGGAGCTGTTTTTT	CASSHSPAGPGELFF
TRBV7-7	TRBJ2-3	15	-	-	TGTGCCAGCAGCTTAAGCTCGTCTAGCACAGATACGCAGTATTTT	CASSLSSSSTDTQYF